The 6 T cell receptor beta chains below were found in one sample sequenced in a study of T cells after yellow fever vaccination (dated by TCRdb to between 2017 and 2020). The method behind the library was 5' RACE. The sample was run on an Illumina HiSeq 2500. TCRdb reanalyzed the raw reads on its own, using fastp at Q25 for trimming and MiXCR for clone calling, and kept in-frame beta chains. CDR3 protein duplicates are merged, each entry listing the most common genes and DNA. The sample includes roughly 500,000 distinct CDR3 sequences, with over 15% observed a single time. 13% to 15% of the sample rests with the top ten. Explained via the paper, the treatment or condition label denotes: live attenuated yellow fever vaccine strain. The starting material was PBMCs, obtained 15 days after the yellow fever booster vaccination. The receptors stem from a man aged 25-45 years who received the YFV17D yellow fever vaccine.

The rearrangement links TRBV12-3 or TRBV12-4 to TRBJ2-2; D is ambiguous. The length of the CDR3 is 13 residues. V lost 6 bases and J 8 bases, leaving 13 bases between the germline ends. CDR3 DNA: TGTGCCAGCAGGGGGATCTCGGAAGGGGAGCTGTTTTTT. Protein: CASRGISEGELFF.

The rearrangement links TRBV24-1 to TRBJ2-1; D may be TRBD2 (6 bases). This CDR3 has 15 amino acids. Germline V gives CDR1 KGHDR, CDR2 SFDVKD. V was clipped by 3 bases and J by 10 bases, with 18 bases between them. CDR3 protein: CATSDPGRVGGEQFF. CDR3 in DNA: TGTGCCACCAGTGATCCTGGGCGGGTGGGGGGAGAGCAGTTCTTC.

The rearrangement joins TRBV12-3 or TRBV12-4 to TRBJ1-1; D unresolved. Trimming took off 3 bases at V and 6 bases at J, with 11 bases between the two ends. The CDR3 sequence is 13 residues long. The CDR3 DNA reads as TGTGCCAGCAGTTTTCACGGTAATGCTGAAGCTTTCTTT. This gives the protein CASSFHGNAEAFF.

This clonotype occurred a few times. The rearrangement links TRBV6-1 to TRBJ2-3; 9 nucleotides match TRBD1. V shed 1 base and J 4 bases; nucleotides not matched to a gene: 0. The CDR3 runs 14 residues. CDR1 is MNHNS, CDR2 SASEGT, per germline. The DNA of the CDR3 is TGTGCCAGCAGTGAAGGACAGGGGGCAGATACGCAGTATTTT. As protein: CASSEGQGADTQYF.

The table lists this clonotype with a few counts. The CDR3 DNA follows: TGCGCCAGCAGCCAAGATGGGGGGGCCCTTGAGCAGTATTTT. This gives the protein CASSQDGGALEQYF. The chain employs TRBV4-3 and TRBJ2-3; D may be TRBD2 (7 bases). Between the trimmed V and J ends, which lost 0 bases and 11 bases, there was a span of 15 bases. The CDR3 contains 14 residues. Per the germline V gene, CDR1 is LGHNA and CDR2 is YSLEER.

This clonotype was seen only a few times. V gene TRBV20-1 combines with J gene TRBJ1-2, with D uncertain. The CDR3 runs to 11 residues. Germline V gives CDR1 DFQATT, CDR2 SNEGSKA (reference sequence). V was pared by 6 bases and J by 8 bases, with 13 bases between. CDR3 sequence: CSADDIVGYTF. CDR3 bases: TGCAGTGCCGATGACATCGTCGGCTACACCTTC.